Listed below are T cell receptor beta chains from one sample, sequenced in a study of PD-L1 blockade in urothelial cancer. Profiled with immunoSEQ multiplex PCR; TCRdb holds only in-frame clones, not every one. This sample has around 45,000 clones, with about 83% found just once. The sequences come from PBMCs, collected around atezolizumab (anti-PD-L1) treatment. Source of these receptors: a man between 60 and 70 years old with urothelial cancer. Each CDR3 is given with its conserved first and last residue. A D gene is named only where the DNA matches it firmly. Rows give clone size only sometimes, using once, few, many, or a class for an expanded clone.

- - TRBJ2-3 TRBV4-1 CASGGGGRTDTQYF TGCGCCAGCGGTGGGGGGGGCCGCACAGATACGCAGTATTTT
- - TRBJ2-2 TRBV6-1 CASSVRRRSNTGELFF TGTGCCAGCAGTGTTCGTCGGAGGTCGAACACCGGGGAGCTGTTTTTT
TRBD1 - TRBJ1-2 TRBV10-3 CAIRSQGAGYGYTF TGTGCCATCAGATCGCAGGGGGCGGGATATGGCTACACCTTC
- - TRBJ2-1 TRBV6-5 CASSYGWASEQFF TGTGCCAGCAGTTACGGTTGGGCTTCTGAGCAGTTCTTC
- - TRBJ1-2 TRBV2 CASGGFTNYGYTF TGTGCCAGCGGGGGGTTTACGAACTATGGCTACACCTTC
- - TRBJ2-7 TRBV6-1 CASSEVSVQSYEQYF TGTGCCAGCAGTGAAGTGTCAGTTCAGTCCTACGAGCAGTACTTC
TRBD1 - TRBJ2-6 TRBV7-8 CASSRQGAGANVLTF TGTGCCAGCAGCCGACAGGGCGCCGGGGCCAACGTCCTGACTTTC
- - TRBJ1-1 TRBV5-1 CASSLDGPGRTEAFF TGCGCCAGCAGCTTGGACGGCCCCGGGAGGACTGAAGCTTTCTTT
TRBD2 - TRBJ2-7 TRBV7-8 CASSLWLAGGFNEQYF TGTGCCAGCAGCTTATGGCTAGCGGGGGGATTTAACGAGCAGTACTTC
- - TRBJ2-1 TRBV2 CASRPLGGADEQFF TGTGCCAGCAGGCCTTTAGGGGGGGCAGATGAGCAGTTCTTC
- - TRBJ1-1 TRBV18 CASSADKKNTEAFF TGTGCCAGCTCAGCTGACAAGAAGAACACTGAAGCTTTCTTT
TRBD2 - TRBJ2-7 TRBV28 CASSTSGGAGTYEQYF TGTGCCAGCAGTACTAGCGGGGGGGCCGGGACCTACGAGCAGTACTTC
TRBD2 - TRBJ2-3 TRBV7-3 CASSSLAGGPSDTQYF TGTGCCAGCAGCTCGTTAGCGGGGGGGCCTTCAGATACGCAGTATTTT
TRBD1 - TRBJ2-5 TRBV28 CASSQSRGPQETQYF TGTGCCAGCAGCCAGAGCAGGGGGCCTCAAGAGACCCAGTACTTC
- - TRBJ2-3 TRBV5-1 CASSHGVLTDTQYF TGCGCCAGCAGCCACGGGGTACTTACAGATACGCAGTATTTT
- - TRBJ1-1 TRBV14 CASSQDEQRNTEAFF TGTGCCAGCAGCCAAGATGAACAAAGGAACACTGAAGCTTTCTTT
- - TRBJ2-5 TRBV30 CAWSVGAQETQYF TGTGCCTGGAGTGTAGGGGCCCAAGAGACCCAGTACTTC
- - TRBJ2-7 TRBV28 CASRIGPGNYEQYF TGTGCCAGCAGGATAGGGCCAGGGAACTACGAGCAGTACTTC
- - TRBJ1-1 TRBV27 CASSFNRDTEAFF TGTGCCAGCAGTTTTAACAGGGATACTGAAGCTTTCTTT
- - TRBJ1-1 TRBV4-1 CASSQRGGNTEAFF TGCGCCAGCAGCCAACGGGGGGGGAACACTGAAGCTTTCTTT
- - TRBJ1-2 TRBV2 CASSEATGDYGYTF TGTGCCAGCAGTGAAGCTACGGGGGACTATGGCTACACCTTC
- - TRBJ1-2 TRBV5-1 CASSLPPTQDGGYTF TGCGCCAGCAGCTTGCCCCCGACACAGGACGGTGGCTACACCTTC
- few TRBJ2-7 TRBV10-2 CASSPGLRAYEQYF TGCGCCAGCTCCCCCGGGTTGAGGGCCTACGAGCAGTACTTC
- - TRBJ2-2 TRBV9 CASSSHTNTGELFF TGTGCCAGCAGCAGTCACACGAACACCGGGGAGCTGTTTTTT
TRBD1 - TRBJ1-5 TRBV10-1 CASFLRGRGGNQPQHF TGCGCCAGCTTCCTCAGGGGGCGGGGGGGGAATCAGCCCCAGCATTTT
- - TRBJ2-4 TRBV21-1 CASSAGEGAKNIQYF TGTGCCAGCAGCGCAGGGGAAGGGGCCAAAAACATTCAGTACTTC
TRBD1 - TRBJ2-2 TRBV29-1 CSVGDRGVSRELFF TGCAGCGTGGGAGACAGGGGGGTTTCGAGGGAGCTGTTTTTT
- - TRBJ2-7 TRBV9 CASSVREGEEQYF TGTGCCAGCAGCGTAAGAGAGGGGGAGGAGCAGTACTTC
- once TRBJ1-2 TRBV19 CASSNREYGYTF TGTGCCAGTAGTAACAGGGAGTATGGCTACACCTTC
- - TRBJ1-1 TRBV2 CASRGGNRLNTEAFF TGTGCCAGCAGGGGGGGGAACAGATTGAACACTGAAGCTTTCTTT
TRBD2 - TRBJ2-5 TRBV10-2 CASSELAGGRETQYF TGCGCCAGCAGTGAGTTAGCGGGGGGCCGGGAGACCCAGTACTTC
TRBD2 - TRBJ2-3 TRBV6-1 CASSETASGGVSTDTQYF TGTGCCAGCAGTGAAACGGCTAGCGGGGGGGTAAGCACAGATACGCAGTATTTT
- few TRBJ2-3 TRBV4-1 CASSPRGIGTDTQYF TGCGCCAGCAGCCCCAGAGGGATTGGGACAGATACGCAGTATTTT
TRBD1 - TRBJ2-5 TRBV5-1 CASSASTGRQETQYF TGCGCCAGCAGTGCCTCGACAGGGAGACAAGAGACCCAGTACTTC
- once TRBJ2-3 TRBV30 CAWSTGVSDTQYF TGTGCCTGGAGTACGGGAGTTTCGGATACGCAGTATTTT
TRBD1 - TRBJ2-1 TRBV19 CASHDRAQYNEQFF TGTGCCAGCCATGACAGGGCCCAGTACAATGAGCAGTTCTTC
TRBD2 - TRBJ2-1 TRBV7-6 CASSLSGGGAAEQFF TGTGCCAGCAGCTTATCCGGCGGGGGGGCCGCTGAGCAGTTCTTC
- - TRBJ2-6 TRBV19 CASSIQGSGANVLTF TGTGCCAGTAGTATTCAGGGGTCCGGGGCCAACGTCCTGACTTTC
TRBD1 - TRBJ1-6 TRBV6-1 CASSGRQGWNSPLHF TGTGCCAGCAGTGGCAGACAGGGGTGGAATTCACCCCTCCACTTT
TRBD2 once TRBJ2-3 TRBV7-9 CASSLPPRLAKSTDTQYF TGTGCCAGCAGCCTTCCGCCCCGACTAGCAAAGAGCACAGATACGCAGTATTTT
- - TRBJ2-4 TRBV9 CASSWGDSNIQYF TGTGCCAGCAGCTGGGGGGACAGTAACATTCAGTACTTC
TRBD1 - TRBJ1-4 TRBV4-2 CASSQSTTGGNEKLFF TGTGCCAGCAGCCAAAGCACGACAGGGGGGAATGAAAAACTGTTTTTT
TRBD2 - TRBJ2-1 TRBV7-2 CASSSMGWRGGPYNEQFF TGTGCCAGCAGCTCCATGGGCTGGCGGGGGGGCCCCTACAATGAGCAGTTCTTC
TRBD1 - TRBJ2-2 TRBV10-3 CAIRGTGLTGELFF TGTGCCATCAGGGGGACAGGTCTCACCGGGGAGCTGTTTTTT
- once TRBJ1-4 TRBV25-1 CASSEWLKTGGVEKLFF TGTGCCAGCAGTGAATGGCTAAAGACAGGAGGCGTTGAAAAACTGTTTTTT
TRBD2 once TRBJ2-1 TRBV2 CASRPSGESSYNEQFF TGTGCCAGCAGGCCAAGCGGGGAAAGCTCCTACAATGAGCAGTTCTTC
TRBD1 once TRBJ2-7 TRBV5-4 CASSPRGTGIGEQYF TGTGCCAGCAGCCCTCGGGGGACAGGGATCGGCGAGCAGTACTTC
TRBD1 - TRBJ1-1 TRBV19 CASSFGTGWDTEAFF TGTGCCAGTAGTTTTGGGACAGGCTGGGACACTGAAGCTTTCTTT
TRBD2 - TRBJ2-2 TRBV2 CASSEIGAGANTGELFF TGTGCCAGCAGTGAAATTGGGGCGGGGGCGAACACCGGGGAGCTGTTTTTT